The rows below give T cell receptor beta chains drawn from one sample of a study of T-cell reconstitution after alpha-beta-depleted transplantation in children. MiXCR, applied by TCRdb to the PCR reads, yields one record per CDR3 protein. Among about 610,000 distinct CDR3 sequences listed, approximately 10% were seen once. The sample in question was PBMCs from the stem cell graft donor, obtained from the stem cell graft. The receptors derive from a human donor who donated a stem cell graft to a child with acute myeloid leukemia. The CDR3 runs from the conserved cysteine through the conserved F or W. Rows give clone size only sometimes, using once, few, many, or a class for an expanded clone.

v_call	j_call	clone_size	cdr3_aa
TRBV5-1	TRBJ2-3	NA	CASSGGQSGTDTQYF
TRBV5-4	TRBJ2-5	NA	CASSLGKLQETQYF
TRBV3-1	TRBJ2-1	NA	CASSRLAAHEQFF
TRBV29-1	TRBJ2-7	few	CSVGGLALHEQYF
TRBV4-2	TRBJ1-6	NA	CVRSYNSPLHF
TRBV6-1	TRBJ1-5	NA	CASSGKTGVSNQPQHF
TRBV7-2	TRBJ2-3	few	CASSLTRGTSTDTQYF
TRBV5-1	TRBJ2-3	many	CASSLAAAGGPDTQYF
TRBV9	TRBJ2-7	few	CASSVGDRNPYEQYF
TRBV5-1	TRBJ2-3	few	CASSLGLAEDTQYF
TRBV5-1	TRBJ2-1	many	CASSLFGGDEQFF
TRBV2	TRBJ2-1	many	CASSESAGGASSYNEQFF
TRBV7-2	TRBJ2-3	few	CASSLTASGGSTDTQYF
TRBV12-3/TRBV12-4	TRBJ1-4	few	CASSLGQAGEKLFF
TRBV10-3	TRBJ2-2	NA	CAISERSTGELFF
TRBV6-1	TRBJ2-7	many	CASSEPSSGGYEQYF
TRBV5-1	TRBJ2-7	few	CASSAGTSGSGEQYF
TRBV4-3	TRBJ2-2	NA	CASSQDNLAGGYGDTGELFF
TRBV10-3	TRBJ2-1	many	CAINGQGLLYNEQFF
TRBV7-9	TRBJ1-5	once	CASSSQTGQPQHF
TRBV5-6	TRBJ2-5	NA	CASSLISSGRAQETQYF
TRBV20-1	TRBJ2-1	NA	CSSSRGNEQFF
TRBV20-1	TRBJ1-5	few	CSARDGRAGAGNQPQHF
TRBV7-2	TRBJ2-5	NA	CASSWAGDQETQYF
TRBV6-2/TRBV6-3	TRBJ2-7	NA	CASSQTPGLAGDPSYEQYF
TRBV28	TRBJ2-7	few	CASRPTGRGAYEQYF
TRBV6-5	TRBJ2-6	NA	CASSYSSAGGPGGANVLTF
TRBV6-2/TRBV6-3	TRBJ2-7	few	CASSYEALAYEQYF
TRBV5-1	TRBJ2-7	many	CASSLSRGSYEQYF
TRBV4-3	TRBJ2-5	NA	CASSQGIIGETQYF
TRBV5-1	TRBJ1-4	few	CASTFEANEKLFF